This TCR beta chain derives from a study of shared clonotypes between healthy human individuals. Study summary: The cohort had two women and a few men, ages 18 to 49. CD4 naive cells filled three plates per donor, CD4 memory three, CD8 naive two and CD8 memory one.

V lost 7 bases, J lost 12 bases, and 14 bases stayed unmatched. This CDR3 is 15 amino acids long. Germline lookup yields CDR1 SGHVS and CDR2 FQNEAQ. In the naive CD8 group, cells lacked CD45RO and were positively selected for CCR7, so terminally differentiated effector memory CD45RA+ cells were left out. The method was immunoSEQ multiplex PCR; TCRdb's version includes in-frame clones alone and lacks a portion of them. Of about 2.1 million clones listed, roughly 93% are singletons. The receptor was derived from a man aged 18 to 35 in good health. Some clones in this sample may be carry-over from other donors' samples. V and J are TRBV7-8 and TRBJ2-1; 11 bases line up with TRBD2. Material: naive CD8+ T cells from PBMCs. CDR3 in amino acids: CASTTTSGTGSGQFF. DNA for the CDR3: TGTGCCAGCACCACGACTAGCGGGACGGGAAGTGGGCAGTTCTTC.